The 3 T cell receptor beta chains below were found in one sample sequenced in a study of regulatory T cells in long-lasting Graves disease. iRepertoire HTBI primers and Arm-PCR of CDR3 regions built TCR beta libraries. TCRdb called the multiplex PCR reads again in MiXCR, with one record for every CDR3 protein. The data contain 400,000 to 600,000 distinct CDR3 sequences, 20% to 25% of them singletons. As to time point: persistent/refractory GD, antithyroid drugs over 5 years with positive TRAb. RNA extracted from PBMCs served as the sequencing template. The sample was peripheral blood mononuclear cells (PBMCs), taken when the disease was refractory, from a patient treated with antithyroid drugs. These TCRs come from a female donor with Graves disease.

This clonotype has just a few counts. The CDR3 region has the DNA TGTGCCAGCAGTGGACTAGCGGGAGCTGACGAGCAGTACTTC. It specifies CASSGLAGADEQYF. The chain recombines TRBV6-2 or TRBV6-3 with TRBJ2-7; 13 bases match TRBD2. The CDR3 runs 14 residues. CDR1 and CDR2 (germline): MNHEY, SVGEGT. J lost 5 bases, V lost 5 bases, and 3 bases had no gene match.

In its sample, this clonotype was seen many times. The chain links TRBV20-1 to TRBJ2-5; no definite D call. Germline V lookup: CDR1 DFQATT, CDR2 SNEGSKA (reference sequence). V lost 3 bases and J 3 bases, leaving 11 bases between the germline ends. This CDR3 has 13 residues. The CDR3 loop is CSASRQPEETQYF. The CDR3 DNA is TGCAGTGCTAGTCGCCAGCCCGAAGAGACCCAGTACTTC.

This clonotype was picked up many times. The V and J genes are TRBV6-1 and TRBJ2-6, with D perhaps TRBD1 (5 bases). The length of the CDR3 is 15 residues. V lost 6 bases and J lost 4, with 13 bases in between. Germline V gene sequence: CDR1 MNHNS, CDR2 SASEGT. CDR3 DNA sequence: TGTGCCAGCAGGATAAGGGGATCCGGGGCCAACGTCCTGACTTTC. Protein product: CASRIRGSGANVLTF.